The sequence of this TCR beta chain was determined in a study of beta chain features in type 1 diabetes. Study details: Age and gender were similar between patients and healthy donors, as were cell yields. Study-wide results and caveats: Cells with high TCR expression could be over-represented by cDNA sequencing. A greater similarity of naive, central memory and Treg TCRB repertoires was seen among patients than among healthy donors. VDJ junctions sequenced from type 1 diabetes patients showed fewer insertions and more deletions.

The isolated RNA, all of it, was reverse transcribed, so expressed TCRB transcripts were what got sequenced. Profiling relied on immunoSEQ multiplex PCR, and the TCRdb table lists in-frame clones only, not all of them. Found here are roughly 40,000 clones, 45% to 50% of them singletons; the top ten hold 0.65% to 0.9%. Trimming cost V 9 bases and J 4 bases; bases outside gene matches: 6. The germline V gene encodes CDR1 MNHEY and CDR2 SMNVEV (reference sequence). This CDR3 region has 15 residues. A note on this clone: Its antigen is unknown.

This receptor was taken from a woman younger than 35 in good health. The rearrangement links TRBV27 to TRBJ1-4, with 12 bases aligning to TRBD1. Material: central memory CD4+ T cells from blood. The CDR3 region has the DNA TGTGCCAGTTCCGGGACAGGGGGCCTTAATGAAAAACTGTTTTTT. Translation gives CASSGTGGLNEKLFF.